This T cell receptor (beta chain) was identified during a study of blood T cell repertoires in COVID-19. Generated by immunoSEQ multiplex PCR, the TCRdb table keeps only in-frame clones and is missing some. The profile shows around 42,000 clones, approximately 90% of them singletons. The CDR3 has 15 amino acids. Germline CDR1 SEHNR, CDR2 FQNEAQ (reference sequence). V dropped 8 bases and J dropped 2 bases, with 13 bases sitting between them. This clone is a singleton in its sample. Sample: peripheral blood. V usage is TRBV7-9 and J usage is TRBJ2-6; a possible D gene is TRBD2 (6 bases). This clonotype was sampled from a young man with active or convalescent COVID-19. The CDR3 loop reads CASLAGLAGANVLTF. CDR3 in DNA: TGTGCCAGCCTGGCGGGGCTAGCTGGGGCCAACGTCCTGACTTTC.